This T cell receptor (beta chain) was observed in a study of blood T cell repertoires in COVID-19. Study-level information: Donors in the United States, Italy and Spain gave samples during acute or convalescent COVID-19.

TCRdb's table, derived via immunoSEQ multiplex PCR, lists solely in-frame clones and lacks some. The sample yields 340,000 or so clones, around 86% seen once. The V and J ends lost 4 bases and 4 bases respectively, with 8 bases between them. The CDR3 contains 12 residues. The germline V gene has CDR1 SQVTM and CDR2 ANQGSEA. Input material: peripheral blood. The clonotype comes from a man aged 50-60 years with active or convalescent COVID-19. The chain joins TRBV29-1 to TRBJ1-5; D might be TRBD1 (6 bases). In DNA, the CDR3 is TGCAGCGTTGGGACAGAAAATCAGCCCCAGCATTTT. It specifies CSVGTENQPQHF.